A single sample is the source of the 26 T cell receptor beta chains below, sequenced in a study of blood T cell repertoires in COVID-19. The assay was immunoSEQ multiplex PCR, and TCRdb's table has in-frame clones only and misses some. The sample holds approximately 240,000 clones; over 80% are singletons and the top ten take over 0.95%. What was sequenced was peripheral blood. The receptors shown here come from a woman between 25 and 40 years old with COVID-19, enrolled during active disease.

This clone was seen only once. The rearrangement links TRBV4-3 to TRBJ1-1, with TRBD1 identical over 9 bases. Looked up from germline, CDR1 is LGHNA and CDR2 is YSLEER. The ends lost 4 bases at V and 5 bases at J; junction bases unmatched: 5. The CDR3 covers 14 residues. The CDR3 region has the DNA TGCGCCAGCAGCCCCGGACAGGGGTGGACTGAAGCTTTCTTT. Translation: CASSPGQGWTEAFF.

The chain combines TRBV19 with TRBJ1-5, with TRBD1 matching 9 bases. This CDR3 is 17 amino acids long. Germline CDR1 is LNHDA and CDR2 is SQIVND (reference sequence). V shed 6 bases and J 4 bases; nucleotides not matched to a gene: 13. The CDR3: CASRGVDRGGWNQPQHF. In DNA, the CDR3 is TGTGCCAGTAGGGGGGTGGACAGGGGAGGATGGAATCAGCCCCAGCATTTT.

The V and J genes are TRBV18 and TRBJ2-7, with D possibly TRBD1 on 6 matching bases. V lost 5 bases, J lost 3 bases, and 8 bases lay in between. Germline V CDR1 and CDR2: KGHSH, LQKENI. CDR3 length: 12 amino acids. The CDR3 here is CASSLDSYEQYF. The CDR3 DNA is TGTGCCAGCTCATTGGACAGCTACGAGCAGTACTTC.

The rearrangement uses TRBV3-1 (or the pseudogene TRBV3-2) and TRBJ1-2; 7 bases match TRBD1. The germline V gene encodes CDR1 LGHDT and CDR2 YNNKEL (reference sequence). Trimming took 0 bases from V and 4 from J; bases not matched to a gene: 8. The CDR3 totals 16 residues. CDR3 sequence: CASSQDLVGGSYGYTF. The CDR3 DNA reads TGTGCCAGCAGCCAAGATTTAGTAGGGGGCAGCTATGGCTACACCTTC.

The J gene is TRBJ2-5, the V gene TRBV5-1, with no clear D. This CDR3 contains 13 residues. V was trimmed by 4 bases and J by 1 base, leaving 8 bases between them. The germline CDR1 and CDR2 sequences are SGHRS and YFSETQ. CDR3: CASSPVSQETQYF. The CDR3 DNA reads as TGCGCCAGCAGCCCGGTTAGCCAAGAGACCCAGTACTTC.

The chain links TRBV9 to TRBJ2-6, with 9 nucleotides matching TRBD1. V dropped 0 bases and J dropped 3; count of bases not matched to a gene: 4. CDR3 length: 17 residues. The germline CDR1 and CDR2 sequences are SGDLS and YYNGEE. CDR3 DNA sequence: TGTGCCAGCAGCGTAGACGACAGGGGGTATGGGGCCAACGTCCTGACTTTC. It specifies CASSVDDRGYGANVLTF. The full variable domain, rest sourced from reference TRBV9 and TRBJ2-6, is DSGVTQTPKHLITATGQRVTLRCSPRSGDLSVYWYQQSLDQGLQFLIQYYNGEERAKGNILERFSAQQFPDLHSELNLSSLELGDSALYFCASSVDDRGYGANVLTFGAGSRLTVL.

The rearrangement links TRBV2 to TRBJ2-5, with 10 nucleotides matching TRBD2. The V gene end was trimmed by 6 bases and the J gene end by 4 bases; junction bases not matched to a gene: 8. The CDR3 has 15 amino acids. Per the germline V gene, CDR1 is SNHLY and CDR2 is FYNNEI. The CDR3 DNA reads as TGTGCCAGCAGGGATCTAGCGGGAGCGGGAGAGACCCAGTACTTC. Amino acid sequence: CASRDLAGAGETQYF. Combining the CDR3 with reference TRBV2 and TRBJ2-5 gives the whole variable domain EPEVTQTPSHQVTQMGQEVILRCVPISNHLYFYWYRQILGQKVEFLVSFYNNEISEKSEIFDDQFSVERPDGSNFTLKIRSTKLEDSAMYFCASRDLAGAGETQYFGPGTRLLVL.

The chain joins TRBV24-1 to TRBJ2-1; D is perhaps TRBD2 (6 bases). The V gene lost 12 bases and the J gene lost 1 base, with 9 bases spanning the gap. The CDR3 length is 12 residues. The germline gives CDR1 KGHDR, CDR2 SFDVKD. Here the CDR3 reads CAPRGSYNEQFF. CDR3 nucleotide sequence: TGTGCCCCCCGGGGGTCCTACAATGAGCAGTTCTTC.

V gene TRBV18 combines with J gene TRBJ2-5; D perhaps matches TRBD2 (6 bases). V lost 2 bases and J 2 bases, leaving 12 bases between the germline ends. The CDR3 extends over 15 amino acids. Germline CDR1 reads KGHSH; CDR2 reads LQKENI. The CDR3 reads CASSPGAGGQETQYF. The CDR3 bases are TGTGCCAGCTCACCAGGGGCAGGAGGGCAAGAGACCCAGTACTTC.

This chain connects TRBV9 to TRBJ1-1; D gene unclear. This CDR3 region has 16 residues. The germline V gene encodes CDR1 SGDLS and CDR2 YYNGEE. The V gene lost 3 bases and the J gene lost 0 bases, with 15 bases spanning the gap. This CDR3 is CASSGSIEALNTEAFF. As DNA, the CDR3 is TGTGCCAGCAGCGGAAGTATTGAGGCCTTGAACACTGAAGCTTTCTTT. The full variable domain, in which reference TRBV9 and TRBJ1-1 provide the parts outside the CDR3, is DSGVTQTPKHLITATGQRVTLRCSPRSGDLSVYWYQQSLDQGLQFLIQYYNGEERAKGNILERFSAQQFPDLHSELNLSSLELGDSALYFCASSGSIEALNTEAFFGQGTRLTVV.

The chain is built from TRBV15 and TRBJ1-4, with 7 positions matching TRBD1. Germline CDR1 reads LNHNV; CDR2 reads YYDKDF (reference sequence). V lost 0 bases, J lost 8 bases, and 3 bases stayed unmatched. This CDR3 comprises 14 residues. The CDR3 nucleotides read TGTGCCACCAGCAGAGATAGGGGGCGGGAAAAACTGTTTTTT. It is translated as CATSRDRGREKLFF.

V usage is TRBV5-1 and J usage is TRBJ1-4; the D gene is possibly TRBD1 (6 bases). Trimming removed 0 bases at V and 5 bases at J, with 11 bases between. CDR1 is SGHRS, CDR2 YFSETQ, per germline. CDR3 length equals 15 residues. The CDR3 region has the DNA TGCGCCAGCAGCTTGGAAGGGACACGCAATGAAAAACTGTTTTTT. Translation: CASSLEGTRNEKLFF.

CDR3 protein: CASSPHTGQSFNTIYF. For the CDR3, the DNA is TGTGCCAGCAGCCCCCACACGGGACAGTCATTTAACACCATATATTTT. The chain combines TRBV3-1 (or the pseudogene TRBV3-2) with TRBJ1-3; 7 bases line up with TRBD1. V lost 4 bases and J lost 7; bases outside the gene matches: 13. In germline, CDR1 is LGHDT, CDR2 YNNKEL (reference sequence). This CDR3 is built from 16 residues.

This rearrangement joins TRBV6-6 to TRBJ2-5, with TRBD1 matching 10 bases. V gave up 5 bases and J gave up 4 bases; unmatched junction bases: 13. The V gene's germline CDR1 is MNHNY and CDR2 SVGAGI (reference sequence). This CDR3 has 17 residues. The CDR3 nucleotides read TGTGCCAGCAGTCGAAGAAATGTGGGGACAGGGGTAGAGACCCAGTACTTC. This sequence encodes CASSRRNVGTGVETQYF.

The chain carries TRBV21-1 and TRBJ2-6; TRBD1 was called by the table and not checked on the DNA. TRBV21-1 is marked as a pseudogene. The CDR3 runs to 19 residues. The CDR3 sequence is CASSILPGQGAVGANVLTF. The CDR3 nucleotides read TGTGCCAGCAGCATTCTACCGGGACAGGGGGCTGTTGGGGCCAACGTCCTGACTTTC.

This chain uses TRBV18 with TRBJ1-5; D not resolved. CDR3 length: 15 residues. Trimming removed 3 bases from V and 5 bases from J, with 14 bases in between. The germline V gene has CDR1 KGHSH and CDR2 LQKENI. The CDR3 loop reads CASSPGVLSDQPQHF. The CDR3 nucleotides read TGTGCCAGCTCACCCGGTGTCCTTAGTGATCAGCCCCAGCATTTT.

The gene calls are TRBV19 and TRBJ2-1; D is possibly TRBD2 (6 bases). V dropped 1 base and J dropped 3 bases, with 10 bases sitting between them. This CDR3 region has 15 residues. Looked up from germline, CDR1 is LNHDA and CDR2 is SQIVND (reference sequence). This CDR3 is CASSIGGAIYNEQFF. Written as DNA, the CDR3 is TGTGCCAGTAGTATAGGCGGGGCGATCTACAATGAGCAGTTCTTC.

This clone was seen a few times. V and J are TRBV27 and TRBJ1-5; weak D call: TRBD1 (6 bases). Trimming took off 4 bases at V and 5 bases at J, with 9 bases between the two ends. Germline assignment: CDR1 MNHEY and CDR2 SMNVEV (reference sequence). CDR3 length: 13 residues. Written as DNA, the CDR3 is TGTGCCAGCAGTTACAGGGATCATCAGCCCCAGCATTTT. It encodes CASSYRDHQPQHF.

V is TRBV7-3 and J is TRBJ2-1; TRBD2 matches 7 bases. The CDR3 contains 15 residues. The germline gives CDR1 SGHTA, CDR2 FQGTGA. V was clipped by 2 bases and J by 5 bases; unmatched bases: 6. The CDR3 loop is CASSLGGSTHNEQFF. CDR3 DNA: TGTGCCAGCAGCTTAGGCGGGAGTACCCACAATGAGCAGTTCTTC.

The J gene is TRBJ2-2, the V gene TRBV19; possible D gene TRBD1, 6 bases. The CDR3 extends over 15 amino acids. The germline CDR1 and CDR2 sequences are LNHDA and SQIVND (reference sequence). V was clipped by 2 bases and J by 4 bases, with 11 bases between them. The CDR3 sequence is CASSISSGVTGELFF. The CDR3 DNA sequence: TGTGCCAGTAGTATAAGTTCAGGGGTCACCGGGGAGCTGTTTTTT.

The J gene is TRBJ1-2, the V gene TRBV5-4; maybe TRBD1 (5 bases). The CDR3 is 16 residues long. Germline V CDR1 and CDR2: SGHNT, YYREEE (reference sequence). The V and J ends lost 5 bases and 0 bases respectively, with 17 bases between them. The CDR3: CASRARTLTPNYGYTF. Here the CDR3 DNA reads TGTGCCAGCAGGGCAAGGACACTTACTCCTAACTATGGCTACACCTTC.

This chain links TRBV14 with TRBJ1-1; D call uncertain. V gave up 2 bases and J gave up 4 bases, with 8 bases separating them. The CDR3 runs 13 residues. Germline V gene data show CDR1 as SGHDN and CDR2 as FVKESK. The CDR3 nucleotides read TGTGCCAGCAGCCAAAAGCGGTCCACTGAAGCTTTCTTT. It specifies CASSQKRSTEAFF.

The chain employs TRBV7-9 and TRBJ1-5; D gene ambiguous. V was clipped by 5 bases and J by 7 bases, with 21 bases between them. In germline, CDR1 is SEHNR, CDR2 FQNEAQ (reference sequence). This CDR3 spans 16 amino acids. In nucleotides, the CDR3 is TGTGCCAGCAGCCCATCCTCGGAGGGCTCCCACCAGCCCCAGCATTTT. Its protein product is CASSPSSEGSHQPQHF.

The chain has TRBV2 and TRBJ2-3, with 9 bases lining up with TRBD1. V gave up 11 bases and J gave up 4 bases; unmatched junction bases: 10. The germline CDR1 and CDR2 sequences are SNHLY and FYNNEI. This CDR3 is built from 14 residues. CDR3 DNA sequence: TGTGCCGGTCCGGGACAGGGATCTCCAGATACGCAGTATTTT. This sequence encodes CAGPGQGSPDTQYF.

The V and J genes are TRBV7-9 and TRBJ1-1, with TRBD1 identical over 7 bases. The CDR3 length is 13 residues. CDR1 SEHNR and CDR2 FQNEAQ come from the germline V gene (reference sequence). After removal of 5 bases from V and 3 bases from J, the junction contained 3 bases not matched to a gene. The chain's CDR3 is CASSQGGDTEAFF. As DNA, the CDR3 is TGTGCCAGCAGCCAAGGGGGCGACACTGAAGCTTTCTTT. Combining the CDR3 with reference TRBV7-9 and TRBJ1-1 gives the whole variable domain DTGVSQNPRHKITKRGQNVTFRCDPISEHNRLYWYRQTLGQGPEFLTYFQNEAQLEKSRLLSDRFSAERPKGSFSTLEIQRTEQGDSAMYLCASSQGGDTEAFFGQGTRLTVV.

The CDR3 bases are TGTGCCACCATTGAGACTTGGGACAGGGGGCGAAGGTCACCCCTCCACTTT. Translated: CATIETWDRGRRSPLHF. This rearrangement joins TRBV24-1 to TRBJ1-6; the match to TRBD1 covers 12 bases. Trimming removed 8 bases from V and 10 bases from J; junction bases left unmatched: 14. The CDR3 spans 17 residues. CDR1 is KGHDR and CDR2 is SFDVKD in the germline V gene.